The 13 T cell receptor beta chains reported below all come from one sample, sequenced in a study of PD-L1 blockade in urothelial cancer. Time point given: peripheral blood 6 weeks after treatment start. Using immunoSEQ multiplex PCR, the repertoire was profiled, and TCRdb retains in-frame clones only, with some absent. The table includes some 120,000 clones, approximately 90% detected once. Sample: PBMCs, taken around atezolizumab (anti-PD-L1) treatment. Receptors were obtained from a man in his sixties with urothelial cancer.

The chain uses TRBV5-1 and TRBJ1-1, with 8 bases matching TRBD1. Germline assignment: CDR1 SGHRS and CDR2 YFSETQ. This CDR3 region has 15 residues. Unmatched junction bases numbered 3, after V lost 1 base and J lost 1 base. CDR3 residues: CASSLTGGWNTEAFF. As DNA, the CDR3 is TGCGCCAGCAGCTTGACAGGGGGATGGAACACTGAAGCTTTCTTT.

This rearrangement joins TRBV5-1 to TRBJ2-7; D perhaps matches TRBD1 (6 bases). Germline values: CDR1 SGHRS, CDR2 YFSETQ. V dropped 4 bases and J dropped 1 base, with 12 bases sitting between them. The CDR3 extends over 14 amino acids. This CDR3 is CASSPMTGSYEQYF. The CDR3 nucleotides read TGCGCCAGCAGCCCTATGACAGGTTCCTACGAGCAGTACTTC. Full variable domain (remainder filled in from reference TRBV5-1 and TRBJ2-7): KAGVTQTPRYLIKTRGQQVTLSCSPISGHRSVSWYQQTPGQGLQFLFEYFSETQRNKGNFPGRFSGRQFSNSRSEMNVSTLELGDSALYLCASSPMTGSYEQYFGPGTRLTVT.

The rearrangement uses TRBV9 and TRBJ1-2; 10 nucleotides agree with TRBD1. This CDR3 spans 16 amino acids. V shed 0 bases and J 8 bases; nucleotides not matched to a gene: 10. Germline V gene lookup returns CDR1 SGDLS and CDR2 YYNGEE. The CDR3: CASSVVGTGAQQGYTF. CDR3 bases: TGTGCCAGCAGCGTAGTTGGGACAGGGGCCCAGCAGGGCTACACCTTC.

The CDR3 region is CASPPGEASLNTEAFF. In nucleotides, the CDR3 is TGTGCCAGCCCCCCCGGAGAGGCCTCCTTGAACACTGAAGCTTTCTTT. The rearrangement joins TRBV28 to TRBJ1-1; unclear D gene. Germline values: CDR1 MDHEN, CDR2 SYDVKM. This CDR3 is 16 amino acids long. Trimming left V 8 bases short and J 0 bases short, with 19 bases between. The full variable domain, in which reference TRBV28 and TRBJ1-1 provide the parts outside the CDR3, is DVKVTQSSRYLVKRTGEKVFLECVQDMDHENMFWYRQDPGLGLRLIYFSYDVKMKEKGDIPEGYSVSREKKERFSLILESASTNQTSMYLCASPPGEASLNTEAFFGQGTRLTVV.

The CDR3 coding sequence is TGTGCCAGCAGCGTAGGGAGGACAGGGGGCTCCGAGCAGTACTTC. It specifies CASSVGRTGGSEQYF. The rearrangement uses TRBV9 and TRBJ2-7; 11 bases match TRBD1. The trim removed 0 bases at V and 6 bases at J, leaving 5 bases unmatched. The CDR3 consists of 15 residues. Looked up from germline, CDR1 is SGDLS and CDR2 is YYNGEE. The full variable domain, rest sourced from reference TRBV9 and TRBJ2-7, is DSGVTQTPKHLITATGQRVTLRCSPRSGDLSVYWYQQSLDQGLQFLIQYYNGEERAKGNILERFSAQQFPDLHSELNLSSLELGDSALYFCASSVGRTGGSEQYFGPGTRLTVT.

The chain employs TRBV18 and TRBJ2-7; D unresolved. Trimming shortened V by 0 bases and J by 2 bases, and 8 bases separated the two germline ends. CDR1 KGHSH and CDR2 LQKENI come from the germline V gene. This CDR3 region has 14 residues. CDR3 coding DNA: TGTGCCAGCTCACCACCGGGCCGGCCCTACGAGCAGTACTTC. Translation: CASSPPGRPYEQYF.

This chain connects TRBV11-2 to TRBJ2-1; D is possibly TRBD2 (5 bases). Trimming shortened V by 1 base and J by 0 bases, and 7 bases separated the two germline ends. Germline CDR1 reads SGHAT; CDR2 reads FQNNGV. This CDR3 is 15 amino acids long. CDR3 sequence (DNA): TGTGCCAGCAGCTTAGGCGGAGGCTCCTACAATGAGCAGTTCTTC. Residues: CASSLGGGSYNEQFF.

The chain is built from TRBV4-3 and TRBJ1-2, with D perhaps matching TRBD1 (5 bases). This CDR3 contains 17 residues. Trimming took 0 bases from V and 4 from J, leaving 18 bases between them. The germline V gene has CDR1 LGHNA and CDR2 YSLEER. DNA of the CDR3: TGCGCCAGCAGCCAAGATATCCCAGCAGGGAAGTTCTATGGCTACACCTTC. Translating it yields CASSQDIPAGKFYGYTF.

The chain carries TRBV5-4 and TRBJ1-5, with D possibly TRBD1 on 5 matching bases. CDR1 and CDR2 from the germline V gene are SGHNT and YYREEE (reference sequence). The CDR3 extends over 16 amino acids. V was clipped by 5 bases and J by 7 bases, with 22 bases between them. CDR3 protein: CASSLGGGDLQQPQHF. CDR3 sequence (DNA): TGTGCCAGCAGTTTAGGAGGAGGGGATCTACAGCAGCCCCAGCATTTT.

This chain connects TRBV6-9 to TRBJ1-1; D remains ambiguous. CDR1 is MNHGY and CDR2 is SVAAGI in the germline V gene. Between the trimmed V and J ends, which lost 0 bases and 1 base, there was a span of 12 bases. CDR3 size: 16 residues. CDR3 nucleotide sequence: TGTGCCAGCAGTTATTCTGATCCTCAGGAGAACACTGAAGCTTTCTTT. It specifies CASSYSDPQENTEAFF.

The chain has TRBV19 and TRBJ2-1; weak D call: TRBD1 (6 bases). Germline V CDR1 and CDR2: LNHDA, SQIVND (reference sequence). V dropped 3 bases and J dropped 11 bases, with 11 bases sitting between them. The CDR3 sequence is 12 residues long. The CDR3, as DNA: TGTGCCAGTAGTATCTACGGACAGAAGCAGTTCTTC. Translation gives CASSIYGQKQFF.

The gene calls are TRBV5-4 and TRBJ2-6; perhaps TRBD1 as D (5 bases). Trimming cost V 5 bases and J 4 bases, with 10 bases left between them. The CDR3 loop spans 14 amino acids. Germline V gene data show CDR1 as SGHNT and CDR2 as YYREEE (reference sequence). The CDR3 DNA reads as TGTGCCAGCAGGGACAACGCCGGGGCCAACGTCCTGACTTTC. This codes for CASRDNAGANVLTF.

The J gene is TRBJ2-5, the V gene TRBV19, with D uncertain. The CDR3 covers 14 residues. V was clipped by 5 bases and J by 1 base, with 11 bases between them. Germline CDR1 reads LNHDA; CDR2 reads SQIVND (reference sequence). The CDR3 loop reads CASSPGLLQETQYF. The DNA of the CDR3 is TGTGCCAGTAGTCCGGGTCTCCTCCAAGAGACCCAGTACTTC.